The clone carrying this T cell receptor (beta chain) was seen more than once but under ten times. Patients with uncontrolled infections, other autoimmune diseases, pregnancy or lactation were excluded. The CDR3 covers 16 residues. Germline values: CDR1 SGHRS, CDR2 YFSETQ. V was trimmed by 0 bases and J by 3 bases, leaving 14 bases between them. This record belongs to a study of T cells in Graves' hyperthyroidism and ophthalmopathy. The CDR3 regions of TCR beta were amplified from RNA transcripts. HTBI primers drove first-round RT-PCR of the TCR CDR3. TCRdb called the multiplex PCR reads again in MiXCR, with one record for every CDR3 protein. The data show about 380,000 distinct CDR3 sequences, 11% to 15% seen once.

The J gene is TRBJ2-3, the V gene TRBV5-1; D may be TRBD2 (5 bases). The sequencing sample was made of blood. The TCR was taken from a woman aged 60 to 75 with Graves' hyperthyroidism. The CDR3 loop is CASSLAIGLATDTQYF. The DNA of the CDR3 is TGCGCCAGCAGCTTGGCCATCGGGTTAGCGACAGATACGCAGTATTTT. Combining the CDR3 with reference TRBV5-1 and TRBJ2-3 gives the whole variable domain KAGVTQTPRYLIKTRGQQVTLSCSPISGHRSVSWYQQTPGQGLQFLFEYFSETQRNKGNFPGRFSGRQFSNSRSEMNVSTLELGDSALYLCASSLAIGLATDTQYFGPGTRLTVL.